This T cell receptor (beta chain) was obtained from a study of cytomegalovirus exposure and HLA in healthy donors. Findings of the study overall: Diagnosis of cytomegalovirus status made by the classifier reportedly showed high specificity and sensitivity. The study reported that TCR beta sequences accurately predicted HLA-A and HLA-B alleles in most subjects.

About this clone: The antigen remains unidentified.

The PCR used 60 Vbeta and 13 Jbeta primers. The table came from immunoSEQ multiplex PCR; TCRdb's copy has only in-frame clones and leaves some out. Here the sample spans 120,000 to 150,000 clones, approximately 80% being singletons. The length of the CDR3 is 15 residues. Trimming took 5 bases from V and 5 from J, leaving 16 bases between them. The germline V gene has CDR1 SEHNR and CDR2 FQNEAQ (reference sequence). Input material: PBMCs. The sequence derives from a male donor in good health and CMV-seropositive. V gene TRBV7-9 combines with J gene TRBJ2-1; perhaps TRBD2 as D (6 bases). The CDR3 spells CASSDGLAKNNEQFF. For the CDR3, the DNA is TGTGCCAGCAGCGATGGGCTAGCGAAAAACAATGAGCAGTTCTTC. Full variable domain (outside the CDR3, taken from reference TRBV7-9 and TRBJ2-1): DTGVSQNPRHKITKRGQNVTFRCDPISEHNRLYWYRQTLGQGPEFLTYFQNEAQLEKSRLLSDRFSAERPKGSFSTLEIQRTEQGDSAMYLCASSDGLAKNNEQFFGPGTRLTVL.